Presented here are 16 T cell receptor beta chains from one specimen sequenced in a study of metastatic and nonmetastatic thyroid tumors. TCRdb re-clonotyped the PCR reads through MiXCR. The data contain about 21,000 clones, about 18% of them singletons. Among the patients, none had received any treatment before thyroid surgery. Sequenced material: blood. These receptors were obtained from a male donor with papillary thyroid cancer or a benign thyroid nodule (not recorded which). Some clones in this sample may be carry-over from other donors' samples.

At least ten counts were recorded for this clone. The chain is built from TRBV5-1 and TRBJ2-5; possibly TRBD2 for D (6 bases). The CDR3 length is 16 residues. V was clipped by 4 bases and J by 4 bases, with 20 bases between them. The germline V gene encodes CDR1 SGHRS and CDR2 YFSETQ. CDR3: CASSRNSGKRGETQYF. The CDR3 DNA reads TGCGCCAGCAGCCGTAATAGCGGAAAAAGGGGAGAGACCCAGTACTTC.

This clone has a single count. The chain recombines TRBV11-2 with TRBJ2-5; D is tentatively TRBD1 or TRBD2 (6 bases each). The V gene lost 5 bases and the J gene lost 0 bases, with 28 bases spanning the gap. Germline V gene data show CDR1 as SGHAT and CDR2 as FQNNGV. This CDR3 comprises 20 residues. CDR3 residues: CASSLRVAGLGGRDQETQYF. The CDR3, as DNA: TGTGCCAGCAGCCTCCGGGTTGCGGGGCTCGGGGGCCGTGACCAAGAGACCCAGTACTTC.

The chain carries TRBV4-3 and TRBJ1-2, with 7 bases that match TRBD1. Germline CDR1 and CDR2: LGHNA and YSLEER. This CDR3 has 18 residues. With V trimmed by 0 bases and J by 2 bases, 12 bases remained unmatched. The DNA for the CDR3 is TGCGCCAGCAGCCAAGACGCTCATCCTCTAGGGGGCAACTATGGCTACACCTTC. This gives the protein CASSQDAHPLGGNYGYTF.

V and J are TRBV30 and TRBJ1-4; D is unresolved. Germline V lookup: CDR1 GTSNPN, CDR2 SVGIG (reference sequence). This CDR3 is built from 15 residues. The V end was cut by 3 bases, the J end by 7 bases, with 18 bases between. The CDR3: CAWSPLGGFSEKLFF. The CDR3 region has the DNA TGTGCCTGGAGCCCCCTCGGAGGTTTTTCTGAAAAACTGTTTTTT. Variable domain in full (rest from reference TRBV30 and TRBJ1-4): SQTIHQWPATLVQPVGSPLSLECTVEGTSNPNLYWYRQAAGRGLQLLFYSVGIGQISSEVPQNLSASRPQDRQFILSSKKLLLSDSGFYLCAWSPLGGFSEKLFFGSGTQLSVL.

This clone was detected many times. The chain recombines TRBV12-3 or TRBV12-4 with TRBJ1-1; possible D gene TRBD1, 6 bases. The CDR3 runs 15 residues. Trimming cost V 6 bases and J 0 bases, with 14 bases left between them. DNA of the CDR3: TGTGCCAGCAGGGGAGGGGGAAACCTGAACACTGAAGCTTTCTTT. Amino acids: CASRGGGNLNTEAFF.

This clone was observed at least ten times. This chain connects TRBV2 to TRBJ1-4, with D possibly TRBD1 on 6 matching bases. V lost 6 bases to trimming and J lost 4 bases, with 15 bases between them. The CDR3 has 15 residues. The germline gives CDR1 SNHLY, CDR2 FYNNEI. The CDR3 loop is CASRATGGDNEKLFF. The CDR3 DNA follows: TGTGCCAGCAGGGCGACAGGAGGGGATAATGAAAAACTGTTTTTT.

This chain connects TRBV28 to TRBJ1-5, with D perhaps matching TRBD1 (6 bases). The germline gives CDR1 MDHEN, CDR2 SYDVKM. The CDR3 is 12 residues long. V was clipped by 4 bases and J by 7 bases, with 8 bases between them. CDR3 nucleotide sequence: TGTGCCAGCAGTTCCCAGGGGCAGCCCCAGCATTTT. Its protein product is CASSSQGQPQHF.

This clone was recorded at least ten times. The rearrangement joins TRBV20-1 to TRBJ2-3, with 8 positions matching TRBD2. The junction had 3 bases not matched to a gene; V was cut back by 0 bases and J by 4 bases. Germline assignment: CDR1 DFQATT and CDR2 SNEGSKA (reference sequence). This CDR3 spans 14 amino acids. The CDR3: CSARDVRGADTQYF. DNA for the CDR3: TGCAGTGCTAGAGATGTGCGGGGGGCAGATACGCAGTATTTT.

With respect to this clone: The junction shows a germline mismatch at one end, possibly a read error. The J gene is TRBJ2-4, the V gene TRBV19, with D maybe TRBD2 (6 bases). The CDR3 runs to 15 residues. The germline V gene encodes CDR1 LNHDA and CDR2 SQIVND (reference sequence). The CDR3 bases are TGTGCCAATAGTATGGTCTTAAGGAGGGTAGACATTCAGTACTTC. Protein sequence: CANSMVLRRVDIQYF.

This clone was recorded many times. The V and J genes are TRBV5-1 and TRBJ1-3; D is unclear. Trimming shortened V by 5 bases and J by 0 bases, and 15 bases separated the two germline ends. The CDR3 length is 16 residues. Germline CDR1 is SGHRS and CDR2 is YFSETQ. The chain's CDR3 is CASRATGFNSGNTIYF. The CDR3 region has the DNA TGCGCCAGCAGGGCGACGGGCTTCAACTCTGGAAACACCATATATTTT.

This clone was detected a few times. A read error may be the cause here, since a much bigger clone is one base away. This chain links TRBV11-2 with TRBJ1-6, with a weak D call TRBD1 (5 bases). This CDR3 contains 16 residues. The germline V gene has CDR1 SGHAT and CDR2 FQNNGV. Here the CDR3 DNA reads TGTGCCAGCAGCACGTACGGGACGGATTATAATTCGCCCCTCCACTTT. It yields the protein CASSTYGTDYNSPLHF.

This clone appeared many times. The rearrangement joins TRBV5-4 to TRBJ2-3; 11 bases agree with TRBD2. CDR1 and CDR2 from the germline V gene are SGHNT and YYREEE (reference sequence). J gave up 3 bases and V 4 bases, and 4 bases lay outside the gene matches. This CDR3 has 15 residues. The DNA of the CDR3 is TGTGCCAGCAGCCATAGCGGGGGGGTTACAGATACGCAGTATTTT. Its protein product is CASSHSGGVTDTQYF.

This clone was counted ten times or more. The J gene is TRBJ2-7, the V gene TRBV7-8; 9 nucleotides align to TRBD2. Germline-derived CDR1 and CDR2 are SGHVS and FQNEAQ. CDR3 length: 19 residues. The V gene end was trimmed by 2 bases and the J gene end by 5 bases; junction bases not matched to a gene: 19. CDR3 residues: CASSLYPLGGSGGKDEQYF. As DNA, the CDR3 is TGTGCCAGCAGCTTATACCCCCTCGGGGGGAGCGGGGGGAAGGACGAGCAGTACTTC.

This clone occurred many times. This chain links TRBV7-3 with TRBJ2-3, with D perhaps matching TRBD2 (5 bases). Germline V CDR1 and CDR2: SGHTA, FQGTGA. The length of the CDR3 is 12 residues. V was cut by 5 bases and J by 8 bases, with 11 bases left in between. DNA of the CDR3: TGTGCCAGCAGCCTCCTAGGAGGTACGCAGTATTTT. Its translation: CASSLLGGTQYF.

This clone has a count of ten or more. This rearrangement joins TRBV2 to TRBJ1-5; 8 positions agree with TRBD1. The CDR3 runs to 14 residues. J gave up 7 bases and V 3 bases, and 5 bases lay outside the gene matches. CDR1 SNHLY and CDR2 FYNNEI come from the germline V gene. The CDR3, as DNA: TGTGCCAGCAGTGAGACAGGGGCGGGACAGCCCCAGCATTTT. Its translation: CASSETGAGQPQHF. The variable domain in full, completed from reference TRBV2 and TRBJ1-5, reads EPEVTQTPSHQVTQMGQEVILRCVPISNHLYFYWYRQILGQKVEFLVSFYNNEISEKSEIFDDQFSVERPDGSNFTLKIRSTKLEDSAMYFCASSETGAGQPQHFGDGTRLSIL.

This clone was recorded many times. V and J are TRBV14 and TRBJ2-5, with TRBD1 matching 12 bases. The J segment lost 5 bases and the V segment lost 1 base, leaving 8 bases of the junction unmatched. Germline V gene data show CDR1 as SGHDN and CDR2 as FVKESK. The CDR3 loop spans 17 amino acids. DNA for the CDR3: TGTGCCAGCAGCCAAGTAGGGGACAGGGGGCATCGGGAGACCCAGTACTTC. Residues: CASSQVGDRGHRETQYF.